This T cell receptor (beta chain) comes out of a study of neurological immune-mediated disorders. Study-level results: In HTLV-1-associated myelopathy, TCR clonal expansion was greatest, whereas multiple sclerosis had the least, falling below healthy controls.

This CDR3 spans 15 amino acids. Germline V gene data show CDR1 as MRHNA and CDR2 as SNTAGT. Trimming removed 3 bases from V and 0 bases from J, with 11 bases in between. This clonotype has a handful of counts. The antigen remains unidentified. TCRdb analysed the 5' RACE reads with MiXCR anew, one entry per CDR3 protein. In the table there are 110,000 or so distinct CDR3 sequences, roughly 3.2% of which are singletons. The genes are TRBV6-4 and TRBJ1-1; D is unresolved. The source of this sequence is a woman in her twenties or thirties with multiple sclerosis. Sequencing was carried out using PBMCs. The CDR3, as DNA: TGTGCCAGCAGTGATTTGGAGAAAATGAACACTGAAGCTTTCTTT. Its translation: CASSDLEKMNTEAFF.